Below are 29 T cell receptor beta chains sequenced from a single sample in a study of tumor-infiltrating lymphocytes in primary liver carcinoma. Co-extraction of RNA and DNA was performed on roughly 17-32 mg of unsorted bulk tissue. The authors made TCR beta cDNA from approximately 500 ng total RNA with a constant-region primer. Investigators got TCR beta libraries out of three nested multiplex PCR rounds, done with slightly modified ARM-PCR. A C-beta reverse primer and TRBV1-TRBV30 forward primers served in each of the first two PCR rounds, at about 10 cycles apiece. One entry per CDR3 protein results from TCRdb running MiXCR on the multiplex PCR reads. In the table there are fewer than 50,000 distinct CDR3 sequences, roughly 77% of which are singletons. Sequenced material: tumor-adjacent normal liver tissue. The receptors originated from a woman in her 30s with primary liver carcinoma and hepatitis B virus infection.

To note about this clonotype: At one of its ends the junction is not consistent with the germline gene, which may arise from a read error. The CDR3 DNA reads TGTGTCAGCAGCCGACAGGGCTCGGAGGGACAAGAGACCCTGTACTTC. Its protein is CVSSRQGSEGQETLYF. The J gene is TRBJ2-5, the V gene TRBV6-1; maybe TRBD1 (7 bases). Germline values: CDR1 MNHNS, CDR2 SASEGT. CDR3 length equals 16 residues.

Worth noting for this clonotype: It is unclear where the CDR3 begins or ends on the DNA, so no DNA is shown, and the CDR3 is as TCRdb lists it. The chain joins TRBV11-1 to TRBJ2-5; TRBD1 was called by the table and not checked on the DNA. Germline V CDR1 and CDR2: SGHAT, FQDESV (reference sequence). With termini counted, the CDR3 has 14 amino acids. The CDR3 sequence: CANSWAGGIGTQYF.

On this clonotype: The junction shows a germline mismatch at one end, possibly a read error. The gene calls are TRBV11-2 and TRBJ2-1, with D possibly TRBD1 on 6 matching bases. This CDR3 spans 17 amino acids. CDR1 and CDR2 from the germline V gene are SGHAT and FQNNGV. In DNA form, the CDR3 reads TGTGCCAGCAGCTTAGATTGGGGGCCATGGTGGGGCAATGAGCAGATCTTC. Translated, it gives CASSLDWGPWWGNEQIF.

Comments on this clonotype: The junction and the germline gene differ at one end; a read error may be behind it. V is TRBV6-2 or TRBV6-3 and J is TRBJ2-5; D is possibly TRBD1 (6 bases). CDR3 length: 15 residues. Germline V lookup: CDR1 MNHEY, CDR2 SVGEGT. The CDR3 loop reads CASSYKHREQEAQYF. The CDR3, as DNA: TGTGCCAGCAGTTACAAACACAGGGAACAAGAGGCCCAGTACTTC.

As regards this clonotype: A read error may be the cause here, since a much bigger clone is one base away. The rearrangement links TRBV5-4 to TRBJ2-3; 8 bases match TRBD2. Germline CDR1 is SGHNT and CDR2 is YYREEE (reference sequence). The CDR3 consists of 15 residues. CDR3: CASSANRGLGDTRYF. The CDR3 coding sequence is TGTGCCAGCAGCGCGAATCGGGGACTAGGAGATACGCGGTATTTT.

Notes on this clonotype: A read error is likely, as this CDR3 ends without the conserved phenylalanine or tryptophan. This chain connects TRBV4-3 to TRBJ1-1; no clear D gene. CDR3 length: 14 residues. V was clipped by 2 bases and J by 6 bases, with 13 bases between them. Germline values: CDR1 LGHNA, CDR2 YSLEER. DNA of the CDR3: TGCGCCAGCAGCCAACTATTGAGTGGGGCTGAAGCTTTCCTT. It codes for CASSQLLSGAEAFL.

In its sample, this clonotype was seen a few times. A single base separates this from a much larger clone, so it may be a read error. The chain recombines TRBV5-1 with TRBJ2-2, with 8 positions matching TRBD1. CDR1 and CDR2 (germline): SGHRS, YFSETQ. The ends lost 0 bases at V and 5 bases at J; junction bases unmatched: 12. The CDR3 extends over 18 amino acids. The CDR3: CASSLGHPDRALTGELFF. Here the CDR3 DNA reads TGCGCCAGCAGCTTGGGTCACCCGGACAGGGCCCTGACCGGGGAGCTGTTTTTT.

This clonotype was found many times. V and J are TRBV5-5 and TRBJ2-2; 8 bases align to TRBD1. Germline CDR1 SGHKS, CDR2 YYEKEE (reference sequence). The CDR3 is made up of 14 amino acids. The J segment lost 4 bases and the V segment lost 3 bases, leaving 2 bases of the junction unmatched. DNA of the CDR3: TGTGCCAGCAGCTGGACAGGGATCACCGGGGAGCTGTTTTTT. It encodes CASSWTGITGELFF. The full variable domain, with the rest looked up from reference TRBV5-5 and TRBJ2-2, is DAGVTQSPTHLIKTRGQQVTLRCSPISGHKSVSWYQQVLGQGPQFIFQYYEKEERGRGNFPDRFSARQFPNYSSELNVNALLLGDSALYLCASSWTGITGELFFGEGSRLTVL.

Turning to this clonotype: An end of the junction differs from the germline gene, which may be a read error. The CDR3 DNA is TGTGCCAGCAGTTACTTTAGCGGACTTACCTACGAGCAGTATTTC. This encodes CASSYFSGLTYEQYF. This chain uses TRBV6-6 with TRBJ2-7, with D tentatively TRBD2 (6 bases). CDR1 MNHNY and CDR2 SVGAGI come from the germline V gene (reference sequence). The CDR3 consists of 15 residues.

In regard to this clonotype: The junction does not match germline at one end; this may be a read error. The chain uses TRBV7-9 and TRBJ2-7; D may match TRBD1 or TRBD2 (5 bases each). The CDR3 sequence is 13 residues long. The germline V gene has CDR1 SEHNR and CDR2 FQNEAQ (reference sequence). CDR3 coding DNA: TGTGCCGGCCGGGACGGATTAACCTACGAGCGGTACTTC. It yields the protein CAGRDGLTYERYF.

This clonotype was counted at least ten times. The chain couples TRBV5-4 to TRBJ2-1; the D call may be TRBD1 or TRBD2 (5 bases each). The CDR3 has 16 amino acids. The V gene's germline CDR1 is SGHNT and CDR2 YYREEE (reference sequence). The V and J ends lost 4 bases and 8 bases respectively, with 22 bases between them. The CDR3 nucleotides read TGTGCCAGCAGCCCCTCCGGGACGGCGGCCCCCGATGAGCAGTTCTTC. Its translation: CASSPSGTAAPDEQFF.

The chain recombines TRBV28 with TRBJ1-5; D is ambiguous. The CDR3 length is 14 residues. Trimming shortened V by 5 bases and J by 3 bases, and 11 bases separated the two germline ends. The V gene's germline CDR1 is MDHEN and CDR2 SYDVKM. Written as DNA, the CDR3 is TGTGCCAGCAGTAAGACACGGAACAATCAGCCCCAGCATTTT. It encodes CASSKTRNNQPQHF. Drawing the rest from reference TRBV28 and TRBJ1-5, the complete variable domain is DVKVTQSSRYLVKRTGEKVFLECVQDMDHENMFWYRQDPGLGLRLIYFSYDVKMKEKGDIPEGYSVSREKKERFSLILESASTNQTSMYLCASSKTRNNQPQHFGDGTRLSIL.

Regarding this clonotype: At one end the junction does not follow the germline gene, possibly because of a read error. The CDR3: CASSAPLEQSF. In nucleotides, the CDR3 is TGCGCCAGCAGCGCCCCCCTCGAGCAGTCCTTC. The chain links TRBV11-2 to TRBJ2-1; D call uncertain. This CDR3 is 11 amino acids long. Germline V gene sequence: CDR1 SGHAT, CDR2 FQNNGV.

This clonotype was recorded many times. The chain links TRBV24-1 to TRBJ1-1; TRBD1 aligns across 8 bases. Per the germline V gene, CDR1 is KGHDR and CDR2 is SFDVKD. This CDR3 region has 13 residues. Trimming cost V 6 bases and J 5 bases; bases outside gene matches: 4. CDR3 sequence reads: CATSRRGQTEAFF. The CDR3, as DNA: TGTGCCACCAGTCGCAGGGGGCAAACTGAAGCTTTCTTT.

V usage is TRBV6-2 or TRBV6-3 and J usage is TRBJ2-3; D is unclear. Per germline, CDR1 MNHEY and CDR2 SVGEGT. Trimming took off 2 bases at V and 2 bases at J, with 14 bases between the two ends. This CDR3 comprises 16 residues. The CDR3 DNA sequence: TGTGCCAGCAGTTACCCCTATAGCCTTTCCACAGATACGCAGTATTTT. Encoded protein: CASSYPYSLSTDTQYF.

V and J are TRBV24-1 and TRBJ1-1, with D possibly being TRBD1 (6 bases). Trimming took 5 bases from V and 6 from J, leaving 12 bases between them. Germline V gives CDR1 KGHDR, CDR2 SFDVKD. The CDR3 is 13 residues long. DNA for the CDR3: TGTGCCACCAGTGGAGGGGGTGGCGCTGAAGCTTTCTTT. It is translated as CATSGGGGAEAFF.

Note on this clonotype: One junction end does not reproduce the germline sequence, and a read error may be involved. This sequence joins TRBV11-2 and TRBJ2-3; D might be TRBD2 (5 bases). Germline CDR1 and CDR2: SGHAT and FQNNGV. The CDR3 runs to 17 residues. CDR3 bases: TGTGCTAGCAGCCACCGAGGGAGAGGGAGCCTCACAGATACGCAGTATTTT. Its translation is CASSHRGRGSLTDTQYF.

A word on this clonotype: The CDR3 carries no conserved terminal phenylalanine or tryptophan, so it likely arises from a read error. Because the CDR3's place on the DNA is in doubt, the DNA is left out and the CDR3 is given as listed by TCRdb. This sequence joins TRBV12-3 or TRBV12-4 and TRBJ1-6; the D call in the table, TRBD1, was not verified against the DNA. The CDR3 spans 13 residues, counting both ends. The CDR3 region is CASSRQGHSPLRY.

V is TRBV6-2 or TRBV6-3 and J is TRBJ2-2; maybe TRBD1 (6 bases). Trimming removed 7 bases from V and 9 bases from J, with 18 bases in between. CDR1 and CDR2 (germline): MNHEY, SVGEGT. The CDR3 has 14 residues. As DNA, the CDR3 is TGTGCCAGCACAGACAGGAATGAACACAGGGAGCTGTTTTTT. This gives the protein CASTDRNEHRELFF.

This chain links TRBV4-2 with TRBJ2-2; D remains unclear. This CDR3 contains 14 residues. Germline CDR1 reads LGHNA; CDR2 reads YNFKEQ. The CDR3 nucleotides read TGTGTTAGCACACCCAGGCCTGACACCGGGGAGCTGTTTTTT. This gives the protein CVSTPRPDTGELFF.

Concerning this clonotype: This may stem from a read error, because a much larger clone lies one nucleotide away. This sequence joins TRBV7-9 and TRBJ2-7; no clear D gene. Germline V lookup: CDR1 SEHNR, CDR2 FQNEAQ (reference sequence). The CDR3 consists of 11 residues. The CDR3 region is CASSRSYELYF. CDR3 coding DNA: TGTGCCAGCAGCCGGTCCTACGAGCTGTACTTC.

For this clonotype: At one end, the junction sequence differs from germline, possibly due to a read error. This CDR3 is CASSETGQANQPHHF. The CDR3, as DNA: TGTGCCAGCAGTGAGACGGGGCAGGCGAATCAGCCCCATCATTTT. This chain uses TRBV6-1 with TRBJ1-5, with D possibly matching TRBD1 (5 bases). CDR3 length: 15 amino acids. Germline V CDR1 and CDR2: MNHNS, SASEGT.

Note on this clonotype: This may be a read error, as it is one base from a much larger clone. This chain joins TRBV2 and TRBJ2-2, with D perhaps given as TRBD1 or TRBD2 (5 bases each). This CDR3 comprises 16 residues. Germline lookup yields CDR1 SNHLY and CDR2 FYNNEI. In DNA form, the CDR3 reads TGTGCCACCAGTGAGGGGTACGGAAGGGCCACCGGGGAGCTGTTTTTT. Translated: CATSEGYGRATGELFF.

With respect to this clonotype: One end of the junction is discordant with germline, which a read error may explain. V gene TRBV4-1 combines with J gene TRBJ2-7, with D unclear. The germline gives CDR1 MGHRA, CDR2 YSYEKL. CDR3 length: 13 amino acids. As DNA, the CDR3 is TGCGCCAGCGGCCAAGATTGGGGAAACGAGCAGTACTTC. It encodes CASGQDWGNEQYF.

The count of this clonotype is one. One junction end does not reproduce the germline sequence, and a read error may be involved. V usage is TRBV4-2 and J usage is TRBJ2-7; possibly TRBD1 or TRBD2 for D (5 bases each). The CDR3 runs 15 residues. The germline V gene has CDR1 LGHNA and CDR2 YNFKEQ. In DNA, the CDR3 is TGTGCCAGCGGGGGAGAGGGAGCAGGGTACTACGAGCAATACTTC. Residues: CASGGEGAGYYEQYF.

The chain combines TRBV29-1 with TRBJ2-5; TRBD1 agrees at 7 bases. Per germline, CDR1 SQVTM and CDR2 ANQGSEA. CDR3 length: 13 amino acids. V was pared by 6 bases and J by 5 bases, with 9 bases of the junction left unmatched. CDR3: CSVSGTAQETQYF. The DNA of the CDR3 is TGCAGCGTGTCCGGGACAGCCCAGGAGACCCAGTACTTC.

Regarding this clonotype: One junction end disagrees with the germline gene, perhaps due to a read error. The chain recombines TRBV6-5 with TRBJ2-1; D is undetermined. The CDR3 has 13 residues. The germline gives CDR1 MNHEY, CDR2 SVGAGI. CDR3: CASGREASYEQFF. The CDR3 DNA reads as TGTGCCAGCGGGCGTGAGGCCTCGTATGAACAGTTCTTC.

Note on this clonotype: The junction differs from germline at one of its ends, possibly a read error. The rearrangement uses TRBV10-1 and TRBJ1-6; the match to TRBD1 covers 7 bases. Germline CDR1 reads WNHNN; CDR2 reads SYGVQD (reference sequence). This CDR3 has 14 residues. The CDR3 here is CANSERTGDSPLNF. The DNA of the CDR3 is TGCGCCAACAGTGAAAGAACAGGGGATTCACCCCTCAACTTT.

With respect to this clonotype: At one end the junction does not follow the germline gene, possibly because of a read error. This chain joins TRBV6-2 or TRBV6-3 and TRBJ1-3; D gene ambiguous. CDR3 length: 14 residues. Germline CDR1 and CDR2: MNHEY and SVGEGT. The CDR3 here is CSSAPPGSGNTIYF. In DNA form, the CDR3 reads TGTTCCAGCGCACCCCCGGGAAGTGGAAACACCATATATTTT.